The source of this TCR beta chain is a study of blood T cell repertoires in COVID-19. With V trimmed by 2 bases and J by 4 bases, 11 bases remained unmatched. Germline V CDR1 and CDR2: LNHDA, SQIVND (reference sequence). This CDR3 is built from 17 residues. Assay: immunoSEQ multiplex PCR; the TCRdb copy retains only in-frame clones and omits some. The repertoire includes roughly 92,000 clones, 90% of them detected once, and approximately 5.1% sits in the top ten. The sequence was obtained from a man aged 45 to 65 with acute or convalescent COVID-19. The chain couples TRBV19 to TRBJ1-5, with TRBD1 matching over 7 bases. The sequencing input was peripheral blood. The CDR3: CASSISLGTVWNQPQHF. CDR3 DNA: TGTGCCAGTAGTATATCCCTGGGGACAGTTTGGAATCAGCCCCAGCATTTT.